This T cell receptor (beta chain) stems from a study of Ad26.COV2.S vaccination and SARS-CoV-2 variants. General observations from the study: Breadth measured for non-spike TCRs was similar across vaccine and placebo recipients.

CDR1 is LGHNA and CDR2 is YSLEER in the germline V gene. The CDR3 consists of 15 residues. V was pared by 0 bases and J by 4 bases, with 4 bases of the junction left unmatched. Treatment here: over 15 received Ad26.COV2.S at low or high dose, single or two shots; roughly 5 received placebo; per-sample allocation not given. Day 63 following the first vaccine or placebo injection was when the samples were taken. The assay was immunoSEQ multiplex PCR, and TCRdb's table has in-frame clones only and misses some. Altogether some 370,000 clones are present, approximately 83% being singletons, with the ten largest covering just under 7.5%. For this clone: Its target is not known.

The source of this sequence is a person aged 18 to 59 who received the Ad26.COV2.S COVID-19 vaccine or a placebo. The sample here was peripheral blood, taken in a trial of Ad26.COV2.S vaccine versus placebo. The J gene is TRBJ1-1, the V gene TRBV4-3; TRBD1 aligns across 8 bases. The CDR3 coding sequence is TGCGCCAGCAGCCAAGAGACAGGGGCGGTCACTGAAGCTTTCTTT. It encodes CASSQETGAVTEAFF.